The 20 T cell receptor beta chains listed next were all sequenced from one sample in a study of cytomegalovirus exposure and HLA in healthy donors. Primers included in the PCR were 60 Vbeta and 13 Jbeta primers. Only in-frame clones appear in the TCRdb table, and some are missing; sequencing was by immunoSEQ multiplex PCR. There are some 140,000 clones in the sample; about 79% occur only once, and under 2% lies in the top ten. The sample comprised PBMCs. These receptors came from a female donor in good health and CMV-seropositive.

The CDR3 DNA follows: TGTGCCAGCAGCGTATATTGGGAGGTCAATGAGCAGTTCTTC. It translates to CASSVYWEVNEQFF. The gene calls are TRBV9 and TRBJ2-1, with D maybe TRBD2 (6 bases). The CDR3 extends over 14 amino acids. Germline V gene lookup returns CDR1 SGDLS and CDR2 YYNGEE. The germline V and J ends were trimmed by 1 base and 6 bases, with 11 bases remaining between them.

The chain recombines TRBV7-3 with TRBJ1-3; 8 bases agree with TRBD1. V dropped 4 bases and J dropped 0; count of bases not matched to a gene: 17. Germline assignment: CDR1 SGHTA and CDR2 FQGTGA. CDR3 length: 20 residues. The CDR3 nucleotides are TGTGCCAGCAGCTCACTCGTGACAGGGGAGAATCAACGCTCTGGAAACACCATATATTTT. Translating it yields CASSSLVTGENQRSGNTIYF.

This sequence joins TRBV13 and TRBJ1-6, with D perhaps matching TRBD1 (6 bases). Germline V gives CDR1 PRHDT, CDR2 FYEKMQ (reference sequence). CDR3 length: 14 residues. V lost 2 bases and J lost 10, with 12 bases in between. The CDR3 reads CASSLSQGSSPLHF. The CDR3 DNA reads as TGTGCCAGCAGCTTATCACAGGGAAGCTCACCCCTCCACTTT.

The J gene is TRBJ1-1, the V gene TRBV7-2, with D possibly being TRBD1 (5 bases). Per the germline V gene, CDR1 is SGHTA and CDR2 is FQGNSA. The length of the CDR3 is 17 residues. V was trimmed by 1 base and J by 1 base, leaving 16 bases between them. The CDR3 nucleotides are TGTGCCAGCAGCTTAGGGGGGGTGTTCCCCCAGAACACTGAAGCTTTCTTT. Its translation: CASSLGGVFPQNTEAFF.

A single count supports this clone. The chain recombines TRBV6-6 with TRBJ2-2; D remains ambiguous. This CDR3 is built from 15 residues. The V and J ends lost 8 bases and 1 base respectively, with 14 bases between them. Germline assignment: CDR1 MNHNY and CDR2 SVGAGI (reference sequence). CDR3 DNA: TGTGCCAGCGCCCCGGGTCAAGTGAACACCGGGGAGCTGTTTTTT. It specifies CASAPGQVNTGELFF.

Regarding this clone: One junction end disagrees with the germline gene, perhaps due to a read error. CDR3 in amino acids: CSSRQQGIEAFF. In DNA, the CDR3 is TGTTCCAGCAGACAACAGGGCATTGAAGCTTTCTTT. The V gene is TRBV7-9, the J gene TRBJ1-1; TRBD1 might be the D (6 bases). Germline lookup yields CDR1 SEHNR and CDR2 FQNEAQ (reference sequence). The CDR3 is 12 residues long.

The genes are TRBV28 and TRBJ1-2; D is perhaps TRBD1 (6 bases). V lost 7 bases and J lost 8, with 8 bases in between. CDR3 length equals 10 residues. Germline CDR1 MDHEN, CDR2 SYDVKM. The CDR3 is CASNREGYTF. The CDR3 region has the DNA TGTGCCAGCAACAGGGAAGGCTACACCTTC.

This clone was counted between two and nine times. The rearrangement joins TRBV29-1 to TRBJ2-1, with D unresolved. This CDR3 is built from 13 residues. V was clipped by 4 bases and J by 4 bases, with 11 bases between them. Germline CDR1 and CDR2: SQVTM and ANQGSEA. In DNA, the CDR3 is TGCAGCGTTGTTGACGCCAGGTACAATGAGCAGTTCTTC. Residues: CSVVDARYNEQFF.

There are a few counts of this clone. This chain joins TRBV29-1 and TRBJ1-3, with 8 bases matching TRBD1. V trimming: 1 base; J trimming: 0 bases; junction bases outside the gene matches: 5. The CDR3 spans 16 residues. Germline CDR1 SQVTM, CDR2 ANQGSEA. The CDR3 sequence is CSVEAPDRGSGNTIYF. Written as DNA, the CDR3 is TGCAGCGTTGAAGCCCCTGACAGGGGCTCTGGAAACACCATATATTTT.

The CDR3 spells CATSTPAASGYEQYF. CDR3 nucleotide sequence: TGTGCCACCAGCACCCCCGCGGCGAGCGGCTACGAGCAGTACTTC. V gene TRBV15 combines with J gene TRBJ2-7, with D tentatively TRBD2 (5 bases). This CDR3 region has 15 residues. CDR1 LNHNV and CDR2 YYDKDF come from the germline V gene (reference sequence). Trimming took off 4 bases at V and 3 bases at J, with 16 bases between the two ends.

The V call is TRBV11-2, the J call TRBJ2-1, with D tentatively TRBD2 (6 bases). CDR3 length equals 12 residues. Germline V lookup: CDR1 SGHAT, CDR2 FQNNGV. V dropped 1 base and J dropped 10 bases, with 8 bases sitting between them. DNA of the CDR3: TGTGCCAGCAGCTTAGTAGCGGACGAGCAGTTCTTC. Amino acids: CASSLVADEQFF.

The chain is built from TRBV11-2 and TRBJ1-1; no definite D call. V lost 3 bases and J lost 5, with 13 bases in between. The CDR3 totals 14 residues. Germline-derived CDR1 and CDR2 are SGHAT and FQNNGV. The CDR3 sequence: CASSFTDTRTEAFF. DNA for the CDR3: TGTGCCAGCAGCTTCACTGACACCCGTACTGAAGCTTTCTTT.

The genes are TRBV2 and TRBJ2-5, with TRBD2 matching 8 bases. The DNA end lines up better with TRBJ2-7; the J call may be wrong. Germline V lookup: CDR1 SNHLY, CDR2 FYNNEI. CDR3 length equals 15 residues. CDR3: CASRGAGALSYEQYF. In DNA, the CDR3 is TGTGCCAGCCGGGGAGCGGGGGCCCTCTCCTACGAGCAGTACTTC.

This clone was seen only a few times. V usage is TRBV6-1 and J usage is TRBJ2-3, with TRBD1 identical over 10 bases. The CDR3 spans 16 residues. J gave up 4 bases and V 0 bases, and 4 bases lay outside the gene matches. CDR1 and CDR2 (germline): MNHNS, SASEGT. CDR3 sequence (DNA): TGTGCCAGCAGTGAAGCCGGGACAGGGGCGTCAGATACGCAGTATTTT. Amino acids: CASSEAGTGASDTQYF.

This clone was seen a few times. This chain links TRBV11-2 with TRBJ2-7, with 7 bases identical to TRBD1. V lost 7 bases, J lost 3 bases, and 6 bases stayed unmatched. The CDR3 is 13 residues long. The V gene's germline CDR1 is SGHAT and CDR2 FQNNGV. The CDR3 sequence: CASTLAGGYEQYF. CDR3 DNA: TGTGCCAGCACCCTTGCAGGGGGCTACGAGCAGTACTTC.

The chain carries TRBV6-6 and TRBJ2-7; a weak D match, TRBD2 (7 bases). The germline V and J ends were trimmed by 7 bases and 0 bases, with 16 bases remaining between them. Germline lookup yields CDR1 MNHNY and CDR2 SVGAGI (reference sequence). This CDR3 is 15 amino acids long. CDR3 bases: TGTGCCAGCACCGATAGGGGGGGGAGCTCCTACGAGCAGTACTTC. It is translated as CASTDRGGSSYEQYF.

V is TRBV6-1 and J is TRBJ2-7; D remains unclear. From germline, CDR1 is MNHNS and CDR2 SASEGT. The CDR3 totals 15 residues. V was trimmed by 1 base and J by 2 bases, leaving 12 bases between them. The CDR3, as DNA: TGTGCCAGCAGTGAAGACGAGATAACTACCTACGAGCAGTACTTC. Protein sequence: CASSEDEITTYEQYF.

CDR3 protein: CASSQDRSGNYEQYF. CDR3 in DNA: TGCGCCAGCAGCCAAGATCGATCGGGGAACTACGAGCAGTACTTC. This rearrangement joins TRBV4-1 to TRBJ2-5, with D possibly TRBD2 on 5 matching bases. The J call may be faulty, since TRBJ2-7 better matches the DNA end. The germline V gene has CDR1 MGHRA and CDR2 YSYEKL. The CDR3 totals 15 residues.

The J gene is TRBJ2-7, the V gene TRBV5-4; 7 positions agree with TRBD2. The CDR3 loop spans 15 amino acids. Trimming took 4 bases from V and 7 from J; bases not matched to a gene: 14. The germline V gene encodes CDR1 SGHNT and CDR2 YYREEE (reference sequence). The CDR3 coding sequence is TGTGCCAGCAGCCCCCGGGACTATTCTTTGAGTGAGCAGTACTTC. It encodes CASSPRDYSLSEQYF.

The chain is built from TRBV29-1 and TRBJ2-5; D is perhaps TRBD1 (5 bases). Germline-derived CDR1 and CDR2 are SQVTM and ANQGSEA. Trimming left V 4 bases short and J 7 bases short, with 16 bases between. The CDR3 has 13 residues. CDR3 sequence (DNA): TGCAGCGTTGGTGGCGGCAGGGATGTGACCCAGTACTTC. It specifies CSVGGGRDVTQYF. Full variable domain (remainder filled in from reference TRBV29-1 and TRBJ2-5): SAVISQKPSRDICQRGTSLTIQCQVDSQVTMMFWYRQQPGQSLTLIATANQGSEATYESGFVIDKFPISRPNLTFSTLTVSNMSPEDSSIYLCSVGGGRDVTQYFGPGTRLLVL.